The sequence of this T cell receptor beta chain was determined in a study of blood T cell repertoires in COVID-19. The assay was immunoSEQ multiplex PCR, and TCRdb's table has in-frame clones only and misses some. Among over 450,000 clones listed, approximately 89% were seen once. The CDR3 length is 14 residues. The V and J ends lost 6 bases and 0 bases respectively, with 12 bases between them. Germline CDR1 MNHEY, CDR2 SVGAGI. The J gene is TRBJ2-7, the V gene TRBV6-5; D may be TRBD1 (6 bases). Specimen: peripheral blood. This receptor was taken from a man aged 18-30 years with COVID-19, enrolled during active disease. This CDR3 reads CASSAGTNSYEQYF. CDR3 DNA: TGTGCCAGCAGCGCCGGGACAAACTCCTACGAGCAGTACTTC.